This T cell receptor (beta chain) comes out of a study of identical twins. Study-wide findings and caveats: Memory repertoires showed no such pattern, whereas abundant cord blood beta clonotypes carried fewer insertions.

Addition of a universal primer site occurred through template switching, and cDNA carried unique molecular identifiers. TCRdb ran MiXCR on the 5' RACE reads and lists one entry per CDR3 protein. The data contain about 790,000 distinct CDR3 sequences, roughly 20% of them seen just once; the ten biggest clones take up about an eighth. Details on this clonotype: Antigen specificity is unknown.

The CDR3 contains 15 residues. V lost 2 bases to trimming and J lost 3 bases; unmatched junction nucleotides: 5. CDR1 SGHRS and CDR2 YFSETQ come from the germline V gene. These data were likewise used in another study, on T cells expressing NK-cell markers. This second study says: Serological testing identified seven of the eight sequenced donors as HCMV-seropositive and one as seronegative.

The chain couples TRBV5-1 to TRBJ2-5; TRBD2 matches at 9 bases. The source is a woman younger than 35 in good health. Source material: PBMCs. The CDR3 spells CASSLFSGGEETQYF. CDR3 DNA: TGCGCCAGCAGCTTATTTAGCGGGGGTGAAGAGACCCAGTACTTC. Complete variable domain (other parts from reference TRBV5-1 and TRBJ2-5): KAGVTQTPRYLIKTRGQQVTLSCSPISGHRSVSWYQQTPGQGLQFLFEYFSETQRNKGNFPGRFSGRQFSNSRSEMNVSTLELGDSALYLCASSLFSGGEETQYFGPGTRLLVL.